The 2 T cell receptor beta chains below were found in one sample sequenced in a study of a mutant IDH1 vaccine in newly diagnosed glioma (dated by TCRdb to the early 2020s). The sample's time point label, in plain terms: week 47, end of study. Each vaccine dose, consisting of 300 ug of a 20-mer mutant IDH1 peptide in Montanide, was administered subcutaneously with topical imiquimod. No antigen is known for these receptors. Library prep was done by the immunoSEQ multiplex PCR assay. The immuneACCESS repertoire file appears here via TCRdb, limited to in-frame rearrangements. These files lack a portion of the clones; in checked studies, under half of the deficit traces to unresolved V genes, and the cause of the others is not known. The sample includes over 50,000 clones, with about 80% observed a single time. Just under 5% of the sample comes from the top ten. The sample consisted of PBMCs, taken from a glioma patient whose treatment included an IDH1 peptide vaccine. These receptors all stem from a woman in her forties with glioma. Some clones in this sample may be carry-over from other donors' samples.

This clone was detected a few times. V and J are TRBV5-1 and TRBJ2-5; no clear D. V dropped 1 base and J dropped 1 base, with 5 bases sitting between them. CDR1 is SGHRS and CDR2 is YFSETQ in the germline V gene. The CDR3 extends over 13 amino acids. The chain's CDR3 is CASSLSPQETQYF. The DNA for the CDR3 is TGCGCCAGCAGCTTGTCCCCCCAAGAGACCCAGTACTTC.

The chain has TRBV19 and TRBJ2-1; either TRBD1 or TRBD2 may supply D (6 bases each). This CDR3 has 14 residues. Germline V lookup: CDR1 LNHDA, CDR2 SQIVND (reference sequence). Trimming cost V 7 bases and J 5 bases, with 15 bases left between them. CDR3 residues: CASIGGTSHNEQFF. The CDR3 DNA sequence: TGTGCCAGTATAGGGGGGACAAGCCACAATGAGCAGTTCTTC.